Given below is one T cell receptor beta chain in context. This sample was taken from a study of CXCR3-negative and CXCR3-positive naive CD8 T cells. The TRB libraries of cDNA were built by UMI-labeled 5' RACE. TCRdb reprocessed the 5' RACE reads, keeping one entry per CDR3 protein, no DNA. This sample's table has around 90,000 distinct CDR3 sequences. This receptor was taken from a human donor in good health. Some clones in this sample may be carry-over from other donors' samples. The sequencing sample was made of naive CXCR3- CD8+ T cells from blood. Subset specified: CD45RO-CCR7+CD27+CD95- naive CD8+ T cells lacking CXCR3 (TNR3-).

CDR3 region: CASGQGFHEQYF. This sequence joins TRBV6-2 or TRBV6-3 and TRBJ2-7. The germline CDR1 and CDR2 sequences are MNHEY and SVGEGT. CDR3 length: 12 residues.